This TCR beta chain was profiled in a study of blood T cell repertoires in COVID-19. The CDR3 is 14 residues long. The germline V and J ends were trimmed by 4 bases and 3 bases, with 13 bases remaining between them. Per germline, CDR1 SGHNT and CDR2 YYREEE (reference sequence). In the original analysis: Using reference gene primer amplification, nucleated cell counts were estimated. Sequencing used immunoSEQ multiplex PCR; TCRdb keeps in-frame clones, though not all of them. That table gives V, J and clone size, and the DNA gave D and trimming. The repertoire consists of 91,000 or so clones, with approximately 82% occurring once and the leading ten covering about 7%. This clone appeared once.

This chain links TRBV5-4 with TRBJ2-5, with no clear D. The TCR originated in a man in his fifties or sixties with active or convalescent COVID-19. Material: peripheral blood. Here the CDR3 DNA reads TGTGCCAGCAGCCGGTCTACTGCCGAAGAGACCCAGTACTTC. Translating it yields CASSRSTAEETQYF. The entire variable domain, with the rest obtained from reference TRBV5-4 and TRBJ2-5, is as follows: ETGVTQSPTHLIKTRGQQVTLRCSSQSGHNTVSWYQQALGQGPQFIFQYYREEENGRGNFPPRFSGLQFPNYSSELNVNALELDDSALYLCASSRSTAEETQYFGPGTRLLVL.